Shown below are 25 T cell receptor beta chains from a single sample sequenced in a study of blood T cell repertoires in COVID-19. TCRdb's copy holds only in-frame clones and misses some; the assay was immunoSEQ multiplex PCR. The sample shows around 250,000 clones, 88% of them seen only once. Sequencing was done on a sample of PBMCs or T cells enriched from blood (not recorded which). Receptors were obtained from a woman in her forties with acute COVID-19.

A note on this clone: Other DNA sequences from this sample encode an identical CDR3 as well. This chain joins TRBV28 and TRBJ1-2; D possibly corresponds to TRBD1 (6 bases). Trimming pared 2 bases from V and 5 bases from J, leaving 9 bases between. Germline V CDR1 and CDR2: MDHEN, SYDVKM. This CDR3 has 13 residues. CDR3 nucleotides: TGTGCCAGCAGTTTAGGGCAGGGGTATGGCTACACCTTC. This codes for CASSLGQGYGYTF.

The V gene is TRBV2, the J gene TRBJ2-7; a weak D match, TRBD1 (6 bases). Germline-derived CDR1 and CDR2 are SNHLY and FYNNEI. Trimming removed 6 bases from V and 1 base from J, with 10 bases in between. The CDR3 extends over 13 amino acids. CDR3 sequence reads: CASSLQGSYEQYV. The CDR3 bases are TGTGCCAGCAGCTTACAGGGTTCCTACGAGCAGTACGTC.

The J gene is TRBJ2-5, the V gene TRBV5-8, with a tentative D call TRBD1 (6 bases). The CDR3 has 14 amino acids. Trimming shortened V by 0 bases and J by 5 bases, and 11 bases separated the two germline ends. The V gene's germline CDR1 is SGHTS and CDR2 YDEGEE. This CDR3 is CASSLGWGRETQYF. The CDR3 DNA follows: TGTGCCAGCAGCTTGGGATGGGGGCGTGAGACCCAGTACTTC.

The V call is TRBV5-1, the J call TRBJ2-3; 12 nucleotides line up with TRBD2. Germline V CDR1 and CDR2: SGHRS, YFSETQ. Unmatched junction bases numbered 5, after V lost 6 bases and J lost 3 bases. The CDR3 spans 15 residues. The CDR3 here is CASNRLAGVTDTQYF. Written as DNA, the CDR3 is TGCGCCAGCAACCGACTAGCGGGAGTGACAGATACGCAGTATTTT.

This chain connects TRBV6-1 to TRBJ2-5; tentative D call: TRBD1 (5 bases). This CDR3 is 12 amino acids long. Between the trimmed V and J ends, which lost 3 bases and 7 bases, there was a span of 9 bases. Germline V gene data show CDR1 as MNHNS and CDR2 as SASEGT. CDR3 loop: CASSDRVGTQYF. The CDR3, as DNA: TGTGCCAGCAGTGACAGGGTCGGGACCCAGTACTTC.

The V and J genes are TRBV3-1 (or the pseudogene TRBV3-2) and TRBJ2-3; D gene ambiguous. CDR1 is LGHDT and CDR2 is YNNKEL in the germline V gene (reference sequence). The CDR3 runs to 12 residues. V lost 5 bases, J lost 3 bases, and 6 bases lay in between. The CDR3 nucleotides read TGTGCCAGCAGCGCGATAACAGATACGCAGTATTTT. Translating gives CASSAITDTQYF.

The V call is TRBV18, the J call TRBJ2-1; 7 bases align to TRBD2. CDR3 length: 15 amino acids. V lost 3 bases and J lost 4; bases outside the gene matches: 6. Germline V gene data show CDR1 as KGHSH and CDR2 as LQKENI. CDR3 sequence (DNA): TGTGCCAGCTCACCGATGGAGCGGGGTTACAATGAGCAGTTCTTC. Translation gives CASSPMERGYNEQFF.

The sample holds a few counts of this clone. The chain uses TRBV5-6 and TRBJ2-5; possible D gene TRBD1, 6 bases. Germline assignment: CDR1 SGHDT and CDR2 YYEEEE. The CDR3 extends over 13 amino acids. V was clipped by 4 bases and J by 7 bases, with 14 bases between them. CDR3 sequence (DNA): TGTGCCAGCAGCGCCAGGGGTCGGGGGACCCAGTACTTC. This codes for CASSARGRGTQYF.

The gene calls are TRBV10-3 and TRBJ2-1; no clear D. The CDR3 loop spans 14 amino acids. Germline CDR1 ENHRY, CDR2 SYGVKD. V lost 6 bases and J 0 bases, leaving 9 bases between the germline ends. DNA of the CDR3: TGTGCCATCAGCGGCGGTAGCTCCTACAATGAGCAGTTCTTC. Protein: CAISGGSSYNEQFF.

This clone was counted once. V is TRBV9 and J is TRBJ2-2, with D maybe TRBD2 (5 bases). The CDR3 sequence is 14 residues long. CDR1 is SGDLS and CDR2 is YYNGEE in the germline V gene. The V end lost 6 bases, the J end lost 1 base, and 10 bases lay between the germline ends. This chain's CDR3 is CASTDSLNTGELFF. The CDR3 DNA follows: TGTGCCAGCACGGACTCATTGAACACCGGGGAGCTGTTTTTT.

The J gene is TRBJ2-1, the V gene TRBV10-3; the match to TRBD2 covers 15 bases. Germline V CDR1 and CDR2: ENHRY, SYGVKD. The CDR3 extends over 16 amino acids. Germline trimming cut 8 bases from V and 5 bases from J; bases unmatched to any gene: 7. Here the CDR3 DNA reads TGTGCCATCGTAAGGACTAGCGGGAGGGCCGACAATGAGCAGTTCTTC. It translates to CAIVRTSGRADNEQFF.

CDR3 sequence reads: CASSRLKTGTDKAFF. CDR3 bases: TGTGCCAGCAGCCGGTTAAAGACGGGGACAGACAAAGCTTTCTTT. The V gene is TRBV14, the J gene TRBJ1-1; 7 nucleotides match TRBD1. Per germline, CDR1 SGHDN and CDR2 FVKESK. The ends lost 4 bases at V and 9 bases at J; junction bases unmatched: 14. The CDR3 contains 15 residues.

The chain combines TRBV5-8 with TRBJ1-2, with D maybe TRBD1 (6 bases). The CDR3 consists of 14 residues. With 0 bases removed from V and 2 bases from J, the gap between germline ends came to 8 bases. The germline V gene has CDR1 SGHTS and CDR2 YDEGEE. The CDR3 DNA follows: TGTGCCAGCAGCTTGGGGGGACAAAACTATGGCTACACCTTC. It encodes CASSLGGQNYGYTF.

DNA of the CDR3: TGTGCCAGCAGGAACTCGGGACTATTGGGGGCTAATGAAAAACTGTTTTTT. Translating gives CASRNSGLLGANEKLFF. The chain employs TRBV2 and TRBJ1-4; maybe TRBD1 (5 bases). The CDR3 length is 17 residues. V was pared by 6 bases and J by 3 bases, with 20 bases between. Germline-derived CDR1 and CDR2 are SNHLY and FYNNEI.

The chain employs TRBV10-3 and TRBJ2-1, with 14 positions matching TRBD2. V shed 4 bases, J shed 6 bases, and the junction held 2 bases outside the gene matches. Germline V gene sequence: CDR1 ENHRY, CDR2 SYGVKD. This CDR3 has 15 residues. CDR3 in amino acids: CAISAGLAGVNEQFF. In DNA form, the CDR3 reads TGTGCCATCAGTGCGGGACTAGCGGGAGTCAATGAGCAGTTCTTC.

V is TRBV3-1 (or the pseudogene TRBV3-2) and J is TRBJ2-7, with D unclear. This CDR3 spans 15 amino acids. Germline V gene sequence: CDR1 LGHDT, CDR2 YNNKEL (reference sequence). V was pared by 0 bases and J by 0 bases, with 9 bases between. The CDR3 protein is CASSQEVVGSYEQYF. CDR3 sequence (DNA): TGTGCCAGCAGCCAAGAGGTTGTCGGCTCCTACGAGCAGTACTTC.

This clone showed up just once. This chain connects TRBV15 to TRBJ2-7; 8 nucleotides match TRBD2. Unmatched junction bases numbered 9, after V lost 5 bases and J lost 3 bases. Germline-derived CDR1 and CDR2 are LNHNV and YYDKDF (reference sequence). CDR3 size: 15 residues. CDR3 in amino acids: CATSFGAGGGYEQYF. CDR3 bases: TGTGCCACCAGCTTCGGTGCGGGAGGAGGCTACGAGCAGTACTTC.

In its sample, this clone was seen a few times. The V and J genes are TRBV18 and TRBJ1-1, with 8 bases lining up with TRBD1. There are 15 residues in the CDR3. Unmatched junction bases numbered 5, after V lost 0 bases and J lost 5 bases. CDR1 is KGHSH, CDR2 LQKENI, per germline. Here the CDR3 reads CASSPPWTGRTEAFF. The DNA of the CDR3 is TGTGCCAGCTCACCACCATGGACAGGGCGTACTGAAGCTTTCTTT. The complete variable domain, with remaining parts taken from reference TRBV18 and TRBJ1-1, reads NAGVMQNPRHLVRRRGQEARLRCSPMKGHSHVYWYRQLPEEGLKFMVYLQKENIIDESGMPKERFSAEFPKEGPSILRIQQVVRGDSAAYFCASSPPWTGRTEAFFGQGTRLTVV.

The gene calls are TRBV28 and TRBJ2-7; 7 bases match TRBD2. Germline V gene sequence: CDR1 MDHEN, CDR2 SYDVKM. After removal of 0 bases from V and 4 bases from J, the junction contained 3 bases not matched to a gene. The CDR3 sequence is 14 residues long. The CDR3 loop reads CASSLWGGRYEQYF. The DNA of the CDR3 is TGTGCCAGCAGTTTATGGGGGGGGAGATACGAGCAGTACTTC. The full variable domain, its missing parts supplied by reference TRBV28 and TRBJ2-7, is DVKVTQSSRYLVKRTGEKVFLECVQDMDHENMFWYRQDPGLGLRLIYFSYDVKMKEKGDIPEGYSVSREKKERFSLILESASTNQTSMYLCASSLWGGRYEQYFGPGTRLTVT.

This clone was counted once. This chain links TRBV13 with TRBJ2-7, with a weak D call TRBD2 (6 bases). Trimming removed 0 bases from V and 10 bases from J, with 19 bases in between. The germline V gene has CDR1 PRHDT and CDR2 FYEKMQ (reference sequence). The CDR3 is made up of 15 amino acids. The CDR3 is CASSLGPSDPPTQYV. The CDR3 coding sequence is TGTGCCAGCAGCTTAGGGCCTAGCGACCCCCCGACCCAGTACGTC.

This clone appeared once. The gene calls are TRBV5-4 and TRBJ1-1; no firm D call. CDR1 and CDR2 (germline): SGHNT, YYREEE (reference sequence). The CDR3 runs 15 residues. V was cut by 0 bases and J by 1 base, with 10 bases left in between. Written as DNA, the CDR3 is TGTGCCAGCAGCTTGGGTGGAGTAGGGAACACTGAAGCTTTCTTT. Its translation: CASSLGGVGNTEAFF.

The chain carries TRBV12-3 or TRBV12-4 and TRBJ2-5, with D unresolved. V was trimmed by 3 bases and J by 5 bases, leaving 10 bases between them. This CDR3 comprises 13 residues. The CDR3 DNA follows: TGTGCCAGCAGTTTTGCAAGCTCGGAGACCCAGTACTTC. Translation gives CASSFASSETQYF.

The rearrangement uses TRBV2 and TRBJ1-2, with 11 bases identical to TRBD1. The CDR3 has 15 residues. After removal of 1 base from V and 7 bases from J, the junction contained 5 bases not matched to a gene. Germline CDR1 reads SNHLY; CDR2 reads FYNNEI. CDR3 nucleotides: TGTGCCAGCAGTGAAGTAGGACAGGGGGCTTCTGGCTACACCTTC. This codes for CASSEVGQGASGYTF.

V usage is TRBV7-2 and J usage is TRBJ1-3; 7 nucleotides align to TRBD1. The CDR3 extends over 14 amino acids. CDR1 is SGHTA and CDR2 is FQGNSA in the germline V gene. With 5 bases clipped from V and 2 bases from J, the junction kept 3 bases outside the gene matches. CDR3 amino acids: CASSAGTAGNTIYF. The CDR3 nucleotides read TGTGCCAGCAGCGCCGGGACAGCTGGAAACACCATATATTTT.

This rearrangement joins TRBV9 to TRBJ2-1, with a possible D match to TRBD1 (6 bases). Germline assignment: CDR1 SGDLS and CDR2 YYNGEE. V lost 2 bases to trimming and J lost 8 bases, with 17 bases between them. The CDR3 totals 15 residues. The CDR3 DNA follows: TGTGCCAGCAGCGTGGGGGCCCCCAGGGCCGATGAGCAGTTCTTC. As protein: CASSVGAPRADEQFF.